This record covers a single T cell receptor (beta chain). This sample is part of a study of radiotherapy plus CTLA-4 blockade in lung cancer. Method: immunoSEQ multiplex PCR; TCRdb's copy keeps in-frame clones and lacks some. The table lists over 80,000 clones, about four fifths of them singletons. There are 17 residues in the CDR3. Germline V gene lookup returns CDR1 SGHNT and CDR2 YENEEA. V shed 1 base, J shed 8 bases, and the junction held 10 bases outside the gene matches. It was focal radiation plus CTLA-4 blockade with ipilimumab that patients with chemo-refractory metastatic non-small-cell lung cancer received.

Source: peripheral blood, taken from a patient treated with radiotherapy plus ipilimumab. This clonotype was sampled from a human donor with non-small cell lung cancer who had stable disease on radiotherapy plus ipilimumab. The chain links TRBV11-3 to TRBJ2-1, with TRBD2 identical over 11 bases. The CDR3 DNA reads TGTGCCAGCAGCTTAGGCCATAGCGGGGGGGCCTCCGATGAGCAGTTCTTC. Translated, it gives CASSLGHSGGASDEQFF.